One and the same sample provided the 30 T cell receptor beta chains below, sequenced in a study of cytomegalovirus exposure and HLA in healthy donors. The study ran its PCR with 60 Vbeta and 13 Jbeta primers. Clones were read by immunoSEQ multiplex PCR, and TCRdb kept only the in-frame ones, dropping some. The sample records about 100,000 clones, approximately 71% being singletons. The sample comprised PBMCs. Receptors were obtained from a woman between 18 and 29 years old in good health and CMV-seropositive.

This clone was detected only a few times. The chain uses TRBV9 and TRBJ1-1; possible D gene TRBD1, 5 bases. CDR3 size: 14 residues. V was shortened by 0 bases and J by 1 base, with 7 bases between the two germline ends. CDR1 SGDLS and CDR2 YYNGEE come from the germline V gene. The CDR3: CASSVATGNTEAFF. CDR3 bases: TGTGCCAGCAGCGTAGCTACAGGGAACACTGAAGCTTTCTTT.

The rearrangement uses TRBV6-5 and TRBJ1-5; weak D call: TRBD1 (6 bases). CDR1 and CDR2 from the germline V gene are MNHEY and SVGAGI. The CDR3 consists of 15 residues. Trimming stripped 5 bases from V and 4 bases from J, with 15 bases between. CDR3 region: CASSTTGRENQPQHF. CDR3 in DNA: TGTGCCAGCAGTACAACAGGGAGGGAGAATCAGCCCCAGCATTTT.

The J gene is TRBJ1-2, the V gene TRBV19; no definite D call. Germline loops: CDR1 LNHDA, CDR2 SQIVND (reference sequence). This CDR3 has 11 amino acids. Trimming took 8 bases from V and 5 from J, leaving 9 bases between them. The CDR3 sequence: CASSPGYGYTF. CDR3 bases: TGTGCCAGTTCCCCGGGGTATGGCTACACCTTC.

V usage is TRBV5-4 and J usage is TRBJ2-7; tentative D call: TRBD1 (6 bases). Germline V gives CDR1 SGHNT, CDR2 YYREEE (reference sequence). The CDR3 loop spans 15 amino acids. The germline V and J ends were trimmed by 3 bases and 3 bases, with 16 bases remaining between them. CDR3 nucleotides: TGTGCCAGCAGCTCCTCCAGGGGAGCCTTCTACGAGCAGTACTTC. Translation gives CASSSSRGAFYEQYF.

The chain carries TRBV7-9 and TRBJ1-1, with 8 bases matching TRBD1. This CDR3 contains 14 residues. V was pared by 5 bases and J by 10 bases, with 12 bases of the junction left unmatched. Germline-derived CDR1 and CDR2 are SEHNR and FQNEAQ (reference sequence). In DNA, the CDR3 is TGTGCCAGCAGCCTATCGACAGGGGCCGGCGGAGCTTTCTTT. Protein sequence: CASSLSTGAGGAFF.

This chain's CDR3 is CASSIQVNEKLFF. CDR3 bases: TGTGCCAGTAGTATCCAGGTTAATGAAAAACTGTTTTTT. This chain links TRBV19 with TRBJ1-4; unclear D gene. Germline V lookup: CDR1 LNHDA, CDR2 SQIVND (reference sequence). This CDR3 contains 13 residues. The V end lost 3 bases, the J end lost 4 bases, and 6 bases lay between the germline ends.

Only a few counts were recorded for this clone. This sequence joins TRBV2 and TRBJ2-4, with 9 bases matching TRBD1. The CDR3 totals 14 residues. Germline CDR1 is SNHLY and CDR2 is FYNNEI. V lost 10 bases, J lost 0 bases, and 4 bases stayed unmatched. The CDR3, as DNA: TGTGCCACGGGACAGGGCCAAGCCAAAAACATTCAGTACTTC. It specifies CATGQGQAKNIQYF.

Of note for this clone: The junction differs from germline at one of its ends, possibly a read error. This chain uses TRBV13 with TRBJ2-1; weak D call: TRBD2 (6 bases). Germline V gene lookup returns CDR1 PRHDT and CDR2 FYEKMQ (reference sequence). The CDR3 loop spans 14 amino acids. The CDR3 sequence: CASSWGTSSRDWLF. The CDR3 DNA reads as TGTGCCAGCAGCTGGGGTACAAGCTCTAGGGACTGGCTCTTC. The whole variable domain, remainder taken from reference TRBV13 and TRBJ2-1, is AAGVIQSPRHLIKEKRETATLKCYPIPRHDTVYWYQQGPGQDPQFLISFYEKMQSDKGSIPDRFSAQQFSDYHSELNMSSLELGDSALYFCASSWGTSSRDWLFGPGTRLTVL.

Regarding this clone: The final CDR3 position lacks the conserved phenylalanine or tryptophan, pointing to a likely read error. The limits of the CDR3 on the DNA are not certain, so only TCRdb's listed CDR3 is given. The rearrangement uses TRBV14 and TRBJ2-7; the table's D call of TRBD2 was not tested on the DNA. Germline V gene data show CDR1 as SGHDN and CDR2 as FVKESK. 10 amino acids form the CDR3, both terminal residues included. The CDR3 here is CASSPLTDLY.

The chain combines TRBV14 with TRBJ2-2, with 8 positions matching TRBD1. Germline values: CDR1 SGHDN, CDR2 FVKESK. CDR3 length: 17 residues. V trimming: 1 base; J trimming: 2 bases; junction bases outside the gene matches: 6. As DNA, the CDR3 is TGTGCCAGCAGCCAAGGCCCCGGACAGGGAAACACCGGGGAGCTGTTTTTT. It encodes CASSQGPGQGNTGELFF.

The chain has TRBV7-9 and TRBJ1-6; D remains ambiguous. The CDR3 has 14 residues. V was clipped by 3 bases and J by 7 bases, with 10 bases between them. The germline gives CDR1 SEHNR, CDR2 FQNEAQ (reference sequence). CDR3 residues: CASSLTEANSPLHF. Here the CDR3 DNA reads TGTGCCAGCAGCTTGACTGAGGCAAATTCACCCCTCCACTTT.

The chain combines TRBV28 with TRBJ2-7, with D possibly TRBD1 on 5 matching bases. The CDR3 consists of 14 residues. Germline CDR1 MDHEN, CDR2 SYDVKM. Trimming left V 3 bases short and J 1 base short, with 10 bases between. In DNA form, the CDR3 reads TGTGCCAGCAGTTTGGGTGACAGATCCTACGAGCAGTACTTC. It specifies CASSLGDRSYEQYF.

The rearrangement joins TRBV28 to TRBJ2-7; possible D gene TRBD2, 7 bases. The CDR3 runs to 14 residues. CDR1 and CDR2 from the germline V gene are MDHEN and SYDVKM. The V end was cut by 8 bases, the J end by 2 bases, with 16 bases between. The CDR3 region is CASGGASAAYEQYF. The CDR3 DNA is TGTGCCAGCGGGGGGGCTAGCGCGGCCTACGAGCAGTACTTC.

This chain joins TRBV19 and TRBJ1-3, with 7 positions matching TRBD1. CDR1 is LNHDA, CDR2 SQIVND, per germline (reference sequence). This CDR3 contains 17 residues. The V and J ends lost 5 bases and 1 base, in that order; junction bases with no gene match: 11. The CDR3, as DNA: TGTGCCAGTAGTCGTATATCAGACAGGGCTTCTGGAAACACCATATATTTT. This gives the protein CASSRISDRASGNTIYF.

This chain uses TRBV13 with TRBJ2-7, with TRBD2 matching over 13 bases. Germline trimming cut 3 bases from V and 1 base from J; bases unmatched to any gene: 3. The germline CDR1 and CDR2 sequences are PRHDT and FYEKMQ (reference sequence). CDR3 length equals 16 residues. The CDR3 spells CASSFTTSGGSYEQYF. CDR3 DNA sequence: TGTGCCAGCAGCTTCACGACTAGCGGGGGGTCCTACGAGCAGTACTTC.

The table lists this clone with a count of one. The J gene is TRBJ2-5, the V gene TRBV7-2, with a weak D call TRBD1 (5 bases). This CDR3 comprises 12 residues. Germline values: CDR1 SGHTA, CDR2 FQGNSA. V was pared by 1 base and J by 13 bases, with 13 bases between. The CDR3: CASSLGWGQLYF. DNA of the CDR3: TGTGCCAGCAGCTTAGGTTGGGGCCAGCTGTACTTC.

CDR3 loop: CASSLGVSAGGNIQYF. DNA for the CDR3: TGTGCCAGCAGCTTAGGGGTCTCGGCGGGAGGCAACATTCAGTACTTC. The rearrangement joins TRBV11-3 to TRBJ2-4, with 8 nucleotides matching TRBD2. V gave up 1 base and J gave up 7 bases; unmatched junction bases: 9. This CDR3 has 16 residues. Germline V gene lookup returns CDR1 SGHNT and CDR2 YENEEA.

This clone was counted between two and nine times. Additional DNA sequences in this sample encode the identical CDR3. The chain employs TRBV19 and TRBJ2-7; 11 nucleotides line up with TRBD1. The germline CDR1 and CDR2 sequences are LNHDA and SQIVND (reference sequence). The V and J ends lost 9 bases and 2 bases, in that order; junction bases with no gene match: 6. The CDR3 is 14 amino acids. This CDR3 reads CASRRGQGAYEQYF. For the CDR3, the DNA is TGTGCCAGCAGGAGGGGACAGGGGGCCTACGAGCAGTACTTC.

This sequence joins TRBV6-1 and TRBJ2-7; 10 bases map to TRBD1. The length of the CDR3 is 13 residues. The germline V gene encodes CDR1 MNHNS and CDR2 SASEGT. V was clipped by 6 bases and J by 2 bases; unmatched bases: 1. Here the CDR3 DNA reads TGTGCCAGCAGGGGGACAGGGGCCTACGAGCAGTACTTC. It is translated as CASRGTGAYEQYF.

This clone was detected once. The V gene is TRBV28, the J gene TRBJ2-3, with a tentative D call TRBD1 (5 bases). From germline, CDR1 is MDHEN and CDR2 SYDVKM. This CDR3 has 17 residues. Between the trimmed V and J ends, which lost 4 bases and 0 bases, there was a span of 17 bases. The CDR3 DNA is TGTGCCAGCAGTTCCCAGGGCCGGCTTTTTAGCACAGATACGCAGTATTTT. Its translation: CASSSQGRLFSTDTQYF.

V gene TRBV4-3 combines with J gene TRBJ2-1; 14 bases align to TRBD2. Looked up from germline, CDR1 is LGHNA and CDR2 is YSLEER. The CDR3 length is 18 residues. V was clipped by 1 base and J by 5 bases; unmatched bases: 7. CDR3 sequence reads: CASSQGEGLAGVHNEQFF. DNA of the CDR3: TGCGCCAGCAGCCAAGGGGAGGGACTAGCGGGGGTTCACAATGAGCAGTTCTTC.

The CDR3, as DNA: TGTGCCAGCAGTCGGACAGGGGTCGGAAACACCATATATTTT. Its translation: CASSRTGVGNTIYF. The rearrangement links TRBV6-5 to TRBJ1-3; TRBD1 matches at 9 bases. This CDR3 contains 14 residues. The germline gives CDR1 MNHEY, CDR2 SVGAGI. With V trimmed by 5 bases and J by 4 bases, 3 bases remained unmatched.

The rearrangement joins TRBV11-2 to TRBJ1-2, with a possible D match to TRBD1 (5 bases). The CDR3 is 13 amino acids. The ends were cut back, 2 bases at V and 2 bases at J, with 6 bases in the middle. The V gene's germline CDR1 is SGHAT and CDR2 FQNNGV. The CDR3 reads CASSLRGNYGYTF. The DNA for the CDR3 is TGTGCCAGCAGCTTAAGGGGAAACTATGGCTACACCTTC.

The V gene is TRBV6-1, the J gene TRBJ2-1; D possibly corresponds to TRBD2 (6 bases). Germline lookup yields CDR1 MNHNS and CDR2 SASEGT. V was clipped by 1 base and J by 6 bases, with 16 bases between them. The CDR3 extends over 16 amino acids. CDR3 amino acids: CASSEGVGDSPNEQFF. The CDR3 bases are TGTGCCAGCAGTGAAGGAGTGGGGGACTCCCCCAATGAGCAGTTCTTC.

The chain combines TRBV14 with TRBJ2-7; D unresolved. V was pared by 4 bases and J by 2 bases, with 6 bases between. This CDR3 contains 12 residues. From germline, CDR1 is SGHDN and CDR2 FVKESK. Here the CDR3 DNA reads TGTGCCAGCAGCCTTTCTACCTACGAGCAGTACTTC. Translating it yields CASSLSTYEQYF.

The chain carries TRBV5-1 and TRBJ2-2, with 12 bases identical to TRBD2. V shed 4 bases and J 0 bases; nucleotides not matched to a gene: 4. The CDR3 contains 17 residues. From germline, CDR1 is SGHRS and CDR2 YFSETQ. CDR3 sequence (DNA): TGCGCCAGCAGCCACCGGACTAGCGGGGCGAACACCGGGGAGCTGTTTTTT. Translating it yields CASSHRTSGANTGELFF.

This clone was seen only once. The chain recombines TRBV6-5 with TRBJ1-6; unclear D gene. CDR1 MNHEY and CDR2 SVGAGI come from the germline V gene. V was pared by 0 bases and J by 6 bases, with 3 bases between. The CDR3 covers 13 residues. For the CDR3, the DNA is TGTGCCAGCAGTTACTCGAGTAATTCACCCCTCCACTTT. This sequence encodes CASSYSSNSPLHF.

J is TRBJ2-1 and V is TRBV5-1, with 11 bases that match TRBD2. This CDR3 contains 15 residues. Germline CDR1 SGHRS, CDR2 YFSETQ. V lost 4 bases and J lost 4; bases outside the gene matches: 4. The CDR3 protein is CASSAGTSGYNEQFF. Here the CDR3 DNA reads TGCGCCAGCAGCGCCGGGACTAGCGGTTACAATGAGCAGTTCTTC.

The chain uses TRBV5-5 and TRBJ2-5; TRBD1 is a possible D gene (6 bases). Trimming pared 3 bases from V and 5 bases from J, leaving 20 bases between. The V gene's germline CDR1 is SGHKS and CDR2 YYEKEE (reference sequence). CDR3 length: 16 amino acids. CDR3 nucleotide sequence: TGTGCCAGCAGCTACTCCGGGGACACCCTTTGGGAGACCCAGTACTTC. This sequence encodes CASSYSGDTLWETQYF. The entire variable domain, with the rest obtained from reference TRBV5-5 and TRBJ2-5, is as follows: DAGVTQSPTHLIKTRGQQVTLRCSPISGHKSVSWYQQVLGQGPQFIFQYYEKEERGRGNFPDRFSARQFPNYSSELNVNALLLGDSALYLCASSYSGDTLWETQYFGPGTRLLVL.

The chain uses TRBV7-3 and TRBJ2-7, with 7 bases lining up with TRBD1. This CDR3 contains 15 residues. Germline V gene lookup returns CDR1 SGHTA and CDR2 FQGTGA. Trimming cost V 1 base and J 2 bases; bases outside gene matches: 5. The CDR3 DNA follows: TGTGCCAGCAGCTTAAGGGACAGCCCTCCCTACGAGCAGTACTTC. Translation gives CASSLRDSPPYEQYF.